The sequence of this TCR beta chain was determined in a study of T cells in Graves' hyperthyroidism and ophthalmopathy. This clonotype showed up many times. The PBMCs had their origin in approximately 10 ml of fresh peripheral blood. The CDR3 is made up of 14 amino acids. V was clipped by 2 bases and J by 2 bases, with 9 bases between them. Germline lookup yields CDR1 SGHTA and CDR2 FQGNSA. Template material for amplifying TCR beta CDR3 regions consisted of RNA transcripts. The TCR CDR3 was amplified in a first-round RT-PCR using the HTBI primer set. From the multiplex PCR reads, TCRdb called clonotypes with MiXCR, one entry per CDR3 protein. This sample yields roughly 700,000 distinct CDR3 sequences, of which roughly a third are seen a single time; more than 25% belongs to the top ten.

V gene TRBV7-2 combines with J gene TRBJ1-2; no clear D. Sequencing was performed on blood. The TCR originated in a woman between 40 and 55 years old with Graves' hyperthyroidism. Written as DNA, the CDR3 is TGTGCCAGCAGCTTACGGACGGCGAACTATGGCTACACCTTC. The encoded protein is CASSLRTANYGYTF. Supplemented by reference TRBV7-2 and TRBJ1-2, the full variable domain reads GAGVSQSPSNKVTEKGKDVELRCDPISGHTALYWYRQSLGQGLEFLIYFQGNSAPDKSGLPSDRFSAERTGGSVSTLTIQRTQQEDSAVYLCASSLRTANYGYTFGSGTRLTVV.